This T cell receptor beta chain comes out of a study of PD-1 blockade in classical Hodgkin lymphoma (dated by TCRdb to the early 2020s). The study in broad terms: Nivolumab dosing was 3 mg/kg intravenously every 2 weeks, continuing until either disease progression or unacceptable toxicity. The study used TCR beta sequencing and CyTOF to define a peripheral blood immune signature of response to PD-1 blockade in classical Hodgkin lymphoma. The full study reports these points: By C4D1, a significant rise was seen in CD4+ TCR diversity but not in CD8+ TCR diversity (p=0.0027 vs p=0.16), and the rise was most apparent among complete responders (p=0.02). Lower diversity was seen in patients whose nivolumab began less than 1 year after ASCT, and these patients were left out of later analyses so that immune reconstitution would not confound the results. The study was restricted to a single clinical trial cohort, and the causes of repertoire differences, possibly disease activity or prior therapy, were left undefined. Newly diagnosed patients were reported to have lower baseline TCR diversity than healthy donors, and relapsed/refractory patients were reported to have lower baseline TCR diversity still. Trial patients with a complete response had baseline diversity similar to that of newly diagnosed patients, while partial responders and progressors had significantly lower diversity.

The germline ends are 22 bases apart after V is trimmed by 6 bases and J by 7 bases. The CDR3 covers 15 residues, taking in both the cysteine and the phenylalanine. The sequence is cut down to CDR3 DNA, 45 bases in frame from base 1. CDR1 and CDR2 are drawn from the germline V gene: MDHEN, SYDVKM. As to this clone: Its recognized antigen is unknown. Nothing much larger sits one base from this clone, and base qualities are not available.

Genomic DNA was extracted with the Qiagen DNeasy kit from unsorted PBMCs and from negatively selected CD4+ and CD8+ fractions. TCR beta CDR3 regions were subjected to amplification by immunoSEQ multiplex PCR with primers that anneal to V and J segments. A synthetic immune receptor repertoire was used to minimize amplification bias, and any residual bias was removed computationally once sequencing was done. The original methods were these. Custom Python scripts were used to quantify repertoire diversity as the Shannon entropy index. Unsorted, CD4+ and CD8+ repertoires were analyzed separately, except for combined analyses in which CD4+ and CD8+ sequences were merged in silico. Clonal expansion was defined as at least a 2-fold frequency increase after treatment relative to C1D1, with a pseudocount of 0.5 for undetected baseline clones. Singleton clones were defined as clones with 0 or 1 copy at C1D1, and non-singleton clones were defined as clones with 2 or more copies. Clones expanded in unsorted samples were labelled as CD4+, CD8+ or unknown by matching protein sequences in sorted samples from the same patient. Wilcoxon tests were applied to paired samples to test diversity changes from C1D1 to C4D1. The clones in this table, taken by TCRdb from immuneACCESS, are in-frame only. Not every clone is retained; where verified, under half of the shortfall comes from an unresolved V gene, and the cause of the rest is unknown. V, J and clone size are those of that table, while D and trimming were read from the DNA. The sample yields about 90,000 clones; about 91% were counted once. The ten largest clonotypes hold about 10% of the sample.

The time point label here, explained by the study, means: cycle 2 day 1 (C2D1) of nivolumab. Every trial patient had relapsed after autologous stem cell transplantation, and cohorts A, B and C differed in prior brentuximab vedotin exposure. The trial cohort comprised some 60 patients with relapsed/refractory classical Hodgkin lymphoma whose best overall responses were complete response, partial response or progressive disease. Trial patients were treated with single-agent nivolumab in the multi-cohort phase II CheckMate 205 trial. An independent review committee assessed best overall response by applying the 2007 International Working Group response criteria. PBMCs from the trial were collected at three points: immediately before nivolumab initiation (C1D1), and during therapy at cycle 2 day 1 and cycle 4 day 1. Peripheral blood was collected in 8 mL Vacutainer Cell Preparation Tubes, from which PBMCs were isolated by centrifugation and then cryopreserved.

The source material was peripheral blood mononuclear cells (PBMCs), sampled before the second cycle of nivolumab. This receptor was identified in a human donor with classical Hodgkin lymphoma. Recombination connected TRBV28 to TRBJ2-7, with no reliable assignment of the D segment. The DNA sequence is given as TGTGCCAGCAGGCCCCTGGGTCTGGTGGAGAGGGAGCAGTACTTC. This sequence encodes CASRPLGLVEREQYF. Reference TRBV28 and TRBJ2-7 genes cover what lies past the CDR3, so the full variable domain is DVKVTQSSRYLVKRTGEKVFLECVQDMDHENMFWYRQDPGLGLRLIYFSYDVKMKEKGDIPEGYSVSREKKERFSLILESASTNQTSMYLCASRPLGLVEREQYFGPGTRLTVT.